The clone carrying this TCR beta chain has just a few counts. Its target is unknown. A single record per CDR3 protein comes from TCRdb applying MiXCR to the 5' RACE reads. Among roughly 60,000 distinct CDR3 sequences listed, around 12% were seen once. V was cut by 2 bases and J by 2 bases, with 7 bases left in between. This CDR3 spans 13 amino acids. The data were obtained in a study of early T cells in non-severe SARS-CoV-2 infection. Regarding the study as a whole: Comparison of clonotypes with VDJdb favored anti-spike CD8 responses while missing private and CD4 specificities.

This receptor was identified in an adult who was a healthcare worker with PCR-confirmed SARS-CoV-2 infection or an uninfected control (not recorded which). The sample taken for sequencing was whole blood. This chain joins TRBV12-3 or TRBV12-4 and TRBJ2-7; D gene ambiguous. The DNA for the CDR3 is TGTGCCAGCAGTTTAAACAGTCCCTACGAGCAGTACTTC. It translates to CASSLNSPYEQYF.